This T cell receptor (beta chain) is from a study of cytomegalovirus exposure and HLA in healthy donors. PCR involved 60 Vbeta and 13 Jbeta primers. Clones were read by immunoSEQ multiplex PCR, and TCRdb kept only the in-frame ones, dropping some. The sample has some 200,000 clones; roughly 79% are singletons. Findings and caveats of the study: The study labeled 150 to 200 TCR beta chains cytomegalovirus-associated.

The sample holds one count of this clone. The antigen is unknown. Looked up from germline, CDR1 is LGHNT and CDR2 is FRNRAP. Trimming took 2 bases from V and 6 from J; bases not matched to a gene: 6. This CDR3 is built from 15 residues. The sample taken for sequencing was PBMCs. The TCR originated in a woman in her thirties in good health and CMV-seropositive. The rearrangement joins TRBV12-5 to TRBJ1-4; 7 bases map to TRBD1. In DNA, the CDR3 is TGTGCTAGTGGTTTGCCCACAGGGGATGATGAAAAACTGTTTTTT. This codes for CASGLPTGDDEKLFF.